Listed here are 24 T cell receptor beta chains from one sample, sequenced in a study of shared clonotypes between healthy human individuals. Sequencing used immunoSEQ multiplex PCR; TCRdb keeps in-frame clones, though not all of them. The table lists 100,000 to 130,000 clones, about 70% of them singletons. Sequencing was performed on memory CD8+ T cells sorted from blood. Subset in this sample: CD45RO+ cells pooled with CCR7-negative TemRA cells. The source is a woman in her twenties or thirties in good health.

The chain joins TRBV11-2 to TRBJ1-1; a possible D gene is TRBD1 (5 bases). The CDR3 covers 12 residues. The germline CDR1 and CDR2 sequences are SGHAT and FQNNGV. Between the trimmed V and J ends, which lost 6 bases and 11 bases, there was a span of 16 bases. The CDR3 DNA sequence: TGTGCCAGCAGACAAGGGGCGGGCCCGGCTTTCTTT. This codes for CASRQGAGPAFF.

The genes are TRBV28 and TRBJ2-7; 11 bases line up with TRBD2. Germline CDR1 is MDHEN and CDR2 is SYDVKM. V trimming: 8 bases; J trimming: 3 bases; junction bases outside the gene matches: 18. This CDR3 spans 18 amino acids. The chain's CDR3 is CASQRRIPGLAEVYEQYF. The CDR3, as DNA: TGTGCCAGCCAGCGCAGGATCCCGGGACTAGCGGAAGTCTACGAGCAGTACTTC.

In this sample, this clone turned up many times. The chain links TRBV7-8 to TRBJ2-7; D remains ambiguous. This CDR3 spans 13 amino acids. The germline CDR1 and CDR2 sequences are SGHVS and FQNEAQ. Trimming removed 4 bases at V and 6 bases at J, with 13 bases between. CDR3 nucleotide sequence: TGTGCCAGCAGCTGGTCTGCTAAATCCGAGCAGTACTTC. The encoded protein is CASSWSAKSEQYF.

This chain connects TRBV15 to TRBJ1-2, with D unclear. The germline gives CDR1 LNHNV, CDR2 YYDKDF (reference sequence). CDR3 length: 14 residues. Trimming left V 3 bases short and J 3 bases short, with 11 bases between. CDR3: CATSRENEYYGYTF. The DNA of the CDR3 is TGTGCCACCAGCAGGGAAAACGAATACTATGGCTACACCTTC.

This rearrangement joins TRBV7-6 to TRBJ2-7; D is possibly TRBD2 (6 bases). The germline gives CDR1 SGHVS, CDR2 FNYEAQ. The CDR3 runs to 15 residues. V lost 0 bases, J lost 0 bases, and 9 bases lay in between. CDR3 protein: CASSLARRGSYEQYF. CDR3 sequence (DNA): TGTGCCAGCAGCTTAGCGCGGCGGGGCTCCTACGAGCAGTACTTC.

The rearrangement uses TRBV4-1 and TRBJ2-7, with 9 nucleotides matching TRBD2. Germline V lookup: CDR1 MGHRA, CDR2 YSYEKL. The CDR3 runs to 14 residues. Germline trimming cut 0 bases from V and 3 bases from J; bases unmatched to any gene: 0. The CDR3 region has the DNA TGCGCCAGCAGCCAAGAAGCGGGGGGCTACGAGCAGTACTTC. Protein product: CASSQEAGGYEQYF.

Details on this clone: This is likely an artifact of a read error, given a far larger clone one base away. The rearrangement links TRBV5-6 to TRBJ2-6; the D gene is possibly TRBD2 (5 bases). Per the germline V gene, CDR1 is SGHDT and CDR2 is YYEEEE. Trimming removed 4 bases from V and 1 base from J, with 18 bases in between. This CDR3 spans 18 amino acids. The CDR3 sequence is CASSQNSHGESGANVLTF. The CDR3 coding sequence is TGTGCCAGCAGCCAAAACAGTCACGGGGAATCTGGGGCCAACGTCCTGACTTTC.

In its sample, this clone was seen a few times. The chain joins TRBV15 to TRBJ2-3, with 9 bases fitting TRBD1. The CDR3 has 16 residues. Germline V lookup: CDR1 LNHNV, CDR2 YYDKDF (reference sequence). J gave up 3 bases and V 0 bases, and 4 bases lay outside the gene matches. CDR3 coding DNA: TGTGCCACCAGCAGAGAAACCGGGACAGGGACAGATACGCAGTATTTT. Translated, it gives CATSRETGTGTDTQYF.

The sample holds a few counts of this clone. The V gene is TRBV7-9, the J gene TRBJ2-5; 7 positions match TRBD1. The length of the CDR3 is 16 residues. The germline gives CDR1 SEHNR, CDR2 FQNEAQ (reference sequence). With 4 bases clipped from V and 2 bases from J, the junction kept 10 bases outside the gene matches. CDR3 DNA sequence: TGTGCCAGCAGCTCAGGCGCCCACAGGGGTCAAGAGACCCAGTACTTC. This sequence encodes CASSSGAHRGQETQYF.

This clone appeared once. This chain links TRBV19 with TRBJ1-2; maybe TRBD1 (5 bases). The V end lost 0 bases, the J end lost 0 bases, and 14 bases lay between the germline ends. This CDR3 comprises 17 residues. CDR1 LNHDA and CDR2 SQIVND come from the germline V gene (reference sequence). The CDR3 loop is CASSIEATGGANYGYTF. DNA for the CDR3: TGTGCCAGTAGTATAGAGGCAACTGGGGGAGCTAACTATGGCTACACCTTC.

This clone was observed many times. The J gene is TRBJ1-6, the V gene TRBV19; possibly TRBD1 for D (5 bases). The CDR3 has 10 amino acids. V was pared by 7 bases and J by 11 bases, with 6 bases between. CDR1 is LNHDA, CDR2 SQIVND, per germline (reference sequence). The CDR3 loop reads CASTGPPLHF. CDR3 sequence (DNA): TGTGCCAGTACAGGGCCACCCCTCCACTTT.

This clone came up once. The genes are TRBV7-8 and TRBJ2-7; perhaps TRBD2 as D (6 bases). The V end was cut by 5 bases, the J end by 4 bases, with 18 bases between. Germline loops: CDR1 SGHVS, CDR2 FQNEAQ. This CDR3 contains 15 residues. CDR3 coding DNA: TGTGCCAGCAGCCTCTTAGCGGACGGGTCGTACGAGCAGTACTTC. It is translated as CASSLLADGSYEQYF.

This chain joins TRBV5-4 and TRBJ2-6; D uncertain. Trimming took off 10 bases at V and 0 bases at J, with 17 bases between the two ends. Germline V lookup: CDR1 SGHNT, CDR2 YYREEE (reference sequence). This CDR3 is 16 amino acids long. Written as DNA, the CDR3 is TGTGCCTTCCCAAGTTGGCCCACCTCTGGGGCCAACGTCCTGACTTTC. This sequence encodes CAFPSWPTSGANVLTF.

The CDR3 loop reads CASGPVNTEAFF. In DNA form, the CDR3 reads TGTGCCAGTGGGCCCGTGAACACTGAAGCTTTCTTT. The J gene is TRBJ1-1, the V gene TRBV6-5; D remains ambiguous. The germline V gene has CDR1 MNHEY and CDR2 SVGAGI. The germline V and J ends were trimmed by 9 bases and 0 bases, with 8 bases remaining between them. There are 12 residues in the CDR3.

The chain couples TRBV28 to TRBJ1-4; TRBD1 agrees at 9 bases. The J segment lost 5 bases and the V segment lost 2 bases, leaving 6 bases of the junction unmatched. The germline V gene encodes CDR1 MDHEN and CDR2 SYDVKM. The CDR3 runs to 16 residues. Here the CDR3 reads CASSLIQGAQNEKLFF. The CDR3 DNA sequence: TGTGCCAGCAGTTTAATACAGGGGGCACAGAATGAAAAACTGTTTTTT.

The chain links TRBV4-1 to TRBJ2-5; no clear D. The DNA end is more similar to TRBJ2-7, so the J call may be wrong. Germline V gene data show CDR1 as MGHRA and CDR2 as YSYEKL. CDR3 length: 13 amino acids. In nucleotides, the CDR3 is TGCGCCAGCAGCCAAGGGGGTTCCTACGAGCAGTACTTC. Translated, it gives CASSQGGSYEQYF.

The chain couples TRBV28 to TRBJ1-3; D uncertain. The V end was cut by 4 bases, the J end by 9 bases, with 13 bases between. CDR1 and CDR2 from the germline V gene are MDHEN and SYDVKM. The CDR3 spans 13 residues. The DNA for the CDR3 is TGTGCCAGCAGTTATACGGAGGAGAGCACCATATATTTT. Translated, it gives CASSYTEESTIYF.

V usage is TRBV19 and J usage is TRBJ1-2; possible D gene TRBD1, 5 bases. The CDR3 consists of 16 residues. Germline V CDR1 and CDR2: LNHDA, SQIVND (reference sequence). The V gene lost 3 bases and the J gene lost 1 base, with 15 bases spanning the gap. CDR3 amino acids: CASSMRQTTYNYGYTF. In DNA, the CDR3 is TGTGCCAGTAGTATGAGACAGACCACCTATAACTATGGCTACACCTTC.

This clone appeared a single time. A much larger clone sits a single nucleotide away, making a read error possible. This rearrangement joins TRBV27 to TRBJ2-7; D could derive from TRBD1 or TRBD2 (6 bases each). Germline CDR1 and CDR2: MNHEY and SMNVEV (reference sequence). This CDR3 spans 12 amino acids. V lost 6 bases, J lost 3 bases, and 9 bases lay in between. CDR3 amino acids: CASSGGGYEQYF. The CDR3 DNA is TGTGCCAGCAGCGGGGGCGGCTACGAGCAGTACTTC.

This CDR3 is CASSPRGPGTDTQYF. CDR3 DNA sequence: TGCGCCAGCAGCCCCCGAGGGCCCGGCACAGATACGCAGTATTTT. This chain uses TRBV4-1 with TRBJ2-3, with D possibly TRBD2 on 5 matching bases. The CDR3 contains 15 residues. Between the trimmed V and J ends, which lost 4 bases and 1 base, there was a span of 12 bases. CDR1 and CDR2 (germline): MGHRA, YSYEKL.

The J gene is TRBJ2-3, the V gene TRBV5-1; tentatively, D is TRBD2 (6 bases). Germline lookup yields CDR1 SGHRS and CDR2 YFSETQ. CDR3 length: 15 residues. V was clipped by 4 bases and J by 3 bases, with 15 bases between them. The chain's CDR3 is CASSKGLALTDTQYF. DNA for the CDR3: TGCGCCAGCAGCAAAGGTCTAGCGCTAACAGATACGCAGTATTTT.

V usage is TRBV5-6 and J usage is TRBJ2-3; the match to TRBD2 covers 9 bases. The germline CDR1 and CDR2 sequences are SGHDT and YYEEEE. V shed 4 bases, J shed 5 bases, and the junction held 5 bases outside the gene matches. The CDR3 contains 14 residues. CDR3 residues: CASSAGLAGDTQYF. The DNA for the CDR3 is TGTGCCAGCAGCGCGGGACTAGCAGGAGATACGCAGTATTTT.

This chain joins TRBV6-4 and TRBJ1-1; maybe TRBD1 (5 bases). The ends were cut back, 5 bases at V and 3 bases at J, with 13 bases in the middle. The CDR3 covers 14 residues. Germline CDR1 reads MRHNA; CDR2 reads SNTAGT. CDR3: CASSTGLDDTEAFF. DNA of the CDR3: TGTGCCAGCAGTACGGGACTGGATGACACTGAAGCTTTCTTT.

The V and J genes are TRBV4-1 and TRBJ1-1; D is undetermined. CDR1 is MGHRA and CDR2 is YSYEKL in the germline V gene. The CDR3 consists of 13 residues. V shed 1 base and J shed 7 bases, with 10 bases lying between them. CDR3 DNA sequence: TGCGCCAGCAGCCAAGTTCGGACGCGTGAAGCTTTCTTT. It encodes CASSQVRTREAFF.